In this sample, the clone carrying this TCR beta chain turned up a few times. The CDR3 loop spans 14 amino acids. Trimming pared 6 bases from V and 8 bases from J, leaving 16 bases between. Researchers took RNA transcripts and amplified the TCR beta CDR3 regions from them. Using the HTBI primer set, a first-round RT-PCR was run on the TCR CDR3. TCRdb processed the multiplex PCR reads anew with MiXCR; each CDR3 protein has one entry. This sample has 250,000 to 300,000 distinct CDR3 sequences, with over 12% found just once. The data were obtained in a study of T cells in Graves' hyperthyroidism and ophthalmopathy. Exclusion followed for patients with uncontrolled infection, other autoimmune disease, pregnancy or lactation.

This TCR derives from a woman between 50 and 59 years old with Graves' hyperthyroidism that later progressed to Graves' ophthalmopathy. The chain links TRBV12-3 or TRBV12-4 to TRBJ2-2, with D tentatively TRBD2 (6 bases). What was sequenced was blood. CDR3 DNA sequence: TGTGCCAGCAGCCCCCAGCCGGAGGGTGGGGAGCTGTTTTTT. Amino acids: CASSPQPEGGELFF.